This is a list of T cell receptor beta chains from one sample in a study of CXCR3-negative and CXCR3-positive naive CD8 T cells. After re-calling the 5' RACE reads, TCRdb lists one entry per CDR3 protein, DNA absent. This sample's table has 65,000 to 95,000 distinct CDR3 sequences. Specimen: naive CXCR3- CD8+ T cells from blood. These receptors all stem from a human donor in good health. Some clones in this sample may be carry-over from other donors' samples. CDR3s include the opening cysteine and the closing phenylalanine or tryptophan.

j_call v_call cdr3_aa
TRBJ2-1 TRBV19 CASTQGPYNEQFF
TRBJ2-2 TRBV12-3/TRBV12-4 CASSFLRGGPGELFF
TRBJ1-2 TRBV7-9 CASSPGRAEDGYTF
TRBJ2-7 TRBV21-1 CASRGVPRSYEQYF
TRBJ2-7 TRBV7-3 CASSANGERGSYEQYF
TRBJ2-3 TRBV29-1 CSVGPSDHLLDTQYF
TRBJ2-7 TRBV7-9 CASSLGAAFEQYF
TRBJ2-7 TRBV6-2/TRBV6-3 CASATSYEQYF
TRBJ2-3 TRBV15 CATSRDIRSSRTDTQYF
TRBJ1-1 TRBV28 CASSSSRDRARAFF
TRBJ2-7 TRBV6-6 CASSPGKGYEQYF
TRBJ2-7 TRBV6-2/TRBV6-3 CASMGWASSYEQYF
TRBJ2-1 TRBV29-1 CSVEGGTFYNEQFF
TRBJ1-2 TRBV20-1 CSARDRSRFLDYGYTF
TRBJ1-1 TRBV7-6 CASSYSNRVMNTEAFF
TRBJ2-4 TRBV4-1 CASSQAYGSLAKNIQYF
TRBJ2-2 TRBV7-9 CASSLDSSTPINTGELFF
TRBJ2-1 TRBV7-2 CASSPWWGSDGNEQFF
TRBJ2-1 TRBV7-9 CASSPPSYEQFF
TRBJ2-1 TRBV13 CASSLTEPTYNEQFF
TRBJ1-1 TRBV7-4 CASSQGTDLNTEAFF